Below, one TCR beta chain is given with its context. Its antigen is as yet unknown. Germline V gene data show CDR1 as GTSNPN and CDR2 as SVGIG (reference sequence). The CDR3 contains 15 residues. Trimming at V came to 3 bases and at J to 6 bases, leaving 8 bases not matched to a gene. These data come from a study of Tregs in tolerant kidney transplant recipients. Using immunoSEQ multiplex PCR, the repertoire was profiled, and TCRdb retains in-frame clones only, with some absent. The top ten hold about 1.5% of the sample, which has 100,000 or so clones, approximately 94% seen once. Related graft donors supplied nonmyeloablative bone marrow transplants, and mixed chimerism was transient. General study results and limits: Validation in larger populations is needed because few patients were studied.

The specimen was CD4+ T cells from blood (PBMCs), collected 12 months after the transplant. The sequence was collected from a human patient who received a combined kidney and bone marrow transplant. Some T cells may be supplied by the graft donor. The chain is built from TRBV30 and TRBJ2-3; 11 bases are a match to TRBD2. The CDR3 loop reads CAWSGSGRGEDTQYF. In DNA form, the CDR3 reads TGTGCCTGGAGCGGTAGCGGGAGGGGGGAGGATACGCAGTATTTT.